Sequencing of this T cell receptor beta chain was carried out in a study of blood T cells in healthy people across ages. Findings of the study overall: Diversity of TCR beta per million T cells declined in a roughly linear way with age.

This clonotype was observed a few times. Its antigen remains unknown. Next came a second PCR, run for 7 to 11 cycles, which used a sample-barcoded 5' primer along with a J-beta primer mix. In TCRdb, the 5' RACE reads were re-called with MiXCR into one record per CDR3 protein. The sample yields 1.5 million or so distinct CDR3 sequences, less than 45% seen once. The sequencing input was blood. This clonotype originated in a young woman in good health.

This CDR3 reads CASSPAGVLSSYNEQFF. CDR3 DNA: TGCGCCAGCAGCCCAGCGGGGGTCCTGAGCTCCTACAATGAGCAGTTCTTC. The chain links TRBV5-1 to TRBJ2-1, with 8 bases lining up with TRBD2. The CDR3 spans 17 residues. The junction had 9 bases not matched to a gene; V was cut back by 4 bases and J by 0 bases. Per the germline V gene, CDR1 is SGHRS and CDR2 is YFSETQ.